This entry is about one T cell receptor beta chain. Antigen specificity is unknown. The data originate from a study of T cell repertoires in cytomegalovirus infection. Points from the study as a whole: In two of eight donors, the top clonotype was HLA-C-restricted CMV-specific.

Germline V gene data show CDR1 as MNHEY and CDR2 as SVGAGI. V dropped 0 bases and J dropped 8; count of bases not matched to a gene: 4. CDR3 length: 14 amino acids. TCRdb independently ran MiXCR on the reads; one entry per CDR3 protein. The sample includes some 940,000 distinct CDR3 sequences, 31% of them seen just once. The chain has TRBV6-5 and TRBJ1-1; 9 bases are shared with TRBD1. This specimen consisted of cultured CD8+ T cells from PBMCs, obtained from culture after CMV antigen stimulation. The receptor was derived from a human donor in good health (CMV status not recorded). Some clones in this sample may be carry-over from other donors' samples. The CDR3 nucleotides read TGTGCCAGCAGTTACTCGGGACAGGGTGCCGAAGCTTTCTTT. It codes for CASSYSGQGAEAFF.